This T cell receptor beta chain was obtained from a study of shared clonotypes between healthy human individuals. Overall study context: Three plates were used per donor for CD4 naive, three for CD4 memory, two for CD8 naive and one for CD8 memory.

Some clones are missing from TCRdb's copy, which holds only in-frame ones; the method was immunoSEQ multiplex PCR. Of a few million clones detected, over 85% appear once; the ten largest clones hold about 1.7%. Terminally differentiated effector memory CD45RA+ cells were excluded by CCR7 positive selection of CD45RO-negative cells. Donors included only healthy HIV-negative adults lacking recent acute infections or vaccinations. The donors were all Caucasian adults (living in Nashville, Tennessee). The V and J ends lost 0 bases and 4 bases, in that order; junction bases with no gene match: 9. This CDR3 has 16 amino acids. Germline CDR1 reads SGDLS; CDR2 reads YYNGEE.

The J gene is TRBJ1-1, the V gene TRBV9; 7 bases match TRBD1. This clonotype was sampled from a man aged 18 to 29 in good health. Some clones in this sample may be carry-over from other donors' samples. Sequenced material: naive CD8+ T cells from PBMCs. The CDR3 DNA is TGTGCCAGCAGCGTAGGCCGGGGACAGACTGGCACTGAAGCTTTCTTT. Translation: CASSVGRGQTGTEAFF.